This T cell receptor (beta chain) was captured in a study of shared clonotypes between healthy human individuals (dated by TCRdb to 2018 to 2021). For the study in its entirety: The cohort comprised a couple of women and a few men aged 18 to 49 years. To increase sequencing depth and limit assay-specific biases, different laboratories used diverse techniques to prepare libraries and sequence TCR repertoires. Per donor, leukapheresis produced somewhere between about 0.94 and 9.5 billion PBMCs. The study deeply sequenced blood TCR repertoires of five healthy adults to estimate repertoire size and the extent of clonotype sharing between individuals. For each donor, CD4 naive and CD4 memory were each given three plates, CD8 naive was given two plates, and CD8 memory was given one plate. Results the study describes overall, beyond this receptor: Estimated clonotype richness was generally larger for naive than for memory subsets. The genetic and exposure-history diversity represented was limited by the small number of donors. Sampling was limited to blood, and TCR repertoires in tissue likely differ from TCR repertoires in blood. About 5% of naive CD4, around 4% of naive CD8, approximately 2% of memory CD4, and less than 0.45% of memory CD8 clonotypes were shared across several donors. Based on pairwise subsampling, the degree of clonotype sharing among donors was expected to be affected by sequencing depth. Compared with non-shared clonotypes, the clonotypes found in all four sorted-subset donors had higher generation probabilities. Rarefaction of sorted-subset datasets indicated incomplete sequencing despite the large sequencing depth.

Per the germline V gene, MNHNS is the CDR1 and SASEGT is the CDR2. Counted from cysteine to phenylalanine, this CDR3 has 18 amino acids. Solely the CDR3 DNA is kept, with 54 bases framed from the first base. V and J lose 2 bases and 0 bases, and a span of 17 bases separates them. Of note for this clone: Its antigen is currently not known. The sample holds no much larger clone one base away, and base qualities are not on file.

Using the deep immunoSEQ assay, TCR CDR3 regions were amplified from genomic DNA by multiplex PCR. Extracted genomic DNA from each cell subset was spread evenly across all wells of several immunoSEQ 96-well plates, with each plate serving as a replicate. For sorted subsets, 200 to 250 ng of genomic DNA, equivalent to 25,000 to 35,000 T cell genomes, went into each replicate PCR. Purified libraries were measured with a Qubit 3.0 fluorometer, size-checked on a Bioanalyzer 2100, and measured again with the KAPA Library Quantification kit. A separate single-read 150-cycle Illumina NextSeq 550 flow cell was used to sequence each immunoSEQ 96-well plate. The published analysis was carried out like this. Because only junctional sequences without quality scores were contained in the immunoSEQ output, filtering matching that applied to full-length reads could not be performed. To assign V/J genes and CDR3, sequences were annotated using PyIR, a Python wrapper for IgBLAST v1.9, with IMGT germline references. Reads with weak V/J assignments (E-value above 1e-6), missing CDR3, stop codons, out-of-frame junctions, or ambiguous translated residues were removed. A V3J clonotype was defined by an identical inferred V gene, J gene, and CDR3 amino acid sequence. To compute the percentage overlap between repertoires, the number of shared unique clonotypes was divided by the size of the smaller repertoire. Three approaches were used to assess repertoire richness: RTK rarefaction, the Chao1 estimator, and Recon v2.1 estimates of unobserved clonotypes. Generation probabilities for all TCRbeta clonotypes obtained by the gDNA method from a handful of donors were computed using OLGA. This is the immuneACCESS table as TCRdb keeps it, with only in-frame sequences that have V and J called. A part of the clones is gone; compared with another copy, unresolved V genes explain less than half, and the rest is unexplained. For V, J and clone size, that table is used; D and trimming come from the DNA. The sample data list roughly 2.5 million clones, and approximately 92% of these were observed just once. Over 0.12% of the sample is taken by the ten largest.

Donors were healthy HIV-negative adults with no recently reported acute infections or vaccinations. Every donor was a Caucasian adult residing in Nashville, Tennessee, USA. CD4+ T cells were enriched by magnetic negative selection; naive cells were then positively selected on CD45RA, and the negative fraction formed the memory subset. Blood was collected by leukapheresis, and PBMCs were isolated by Ficoll-Histopaque density gradient centrifugation and then cryopreserved in liquid nitrogen vapor phase. Analytical flow cytometry was used to check the purity and quantity of every magnetically sorted T cell population. Genomic DNA was isolated from each sorted fraction and quantified by UV absorbance on a Nanodrop 2000c.

The rearranged chain carries TRBV6-1 and TRBJ1-3, with the identity of the D gene unclear. The source is a man in his late teens or twenties in good health. Sequences were obtained from naive CD4+ T cells sorted from blood. The sample's cell subset or site label, decoded: CD45RA+ positively selected. The sequenced DNA is TGTGCCAGCAGTGAAAAGTGGAGTGGTAGCCCCTCTGGAAACACCATATATTTT. Its protein is CASSEKWSGSPSGNTIYF.